The table lists the clone carrying this T cell receptor beta chain with a count of one. V was cut by 1 base and J by 4 bases, with 13 bases left in between. The CDR3 length is 15 residues. CDR1 is SGHAT and CDR2 is FQDESV in the germline V gene (reference sequence). This specimen comes from a study of T cell responses to AZD1222 COVID-19 vaccine. This table comes from immunoSEQ multiplex PCR, and its TCRdb copy is limited to in-frame clones, with some not included. The repertoire holds 50,000 to 65,000 clones, roughly four fifths seen once, with over 20% in the top ten. This chain uses TRBV11-1 with TRBJ1-1, with D possibly being TRBD1 (6 bases). The sequence came from an adult who received the AZD1222 COVID-19 vaccine. The source material was peripheral blood, sampled 28 days after the second AZD1222 dose. DNA for the CDR3: TGTGCCAGCAGCTTAGGCGGGGGCGCGGCCACTGAAGCTTTCTTT. This codes for CASSLGGGAATEAFF. Combining the CDR3 with reference TRBV11-1 and TRBJ1-1 gives the whole variable domain EAEVAQSPRYKITEKSQAVAFWCDPISGHATLYWYRQILGQGPELLVQFQDESVVDDSQLPKDRFSAERLKGVDSTLKIQPAELGDSAMYLCASSLGGGAATEAFFGQGTRLTVV.